This TCR beta chain was sequenced during a study of cytomegalovirus exposure and HLA in healthy donors. The PCR had 60 Vbeta and 13 Jbeta primers. Libraries were prepared by immunoSEQ multiplex PCR; TCRdb keeps only in-frame clonotypes and omits some of them. Among about 160,000 clones listed, approximately 70% were seen once. The germline CDR1 and CDR2 sequences are MNHEY and SVGAGI. The CDR3 is 15 amino acids. The germline V and J ends were trimmed by 7 bases and 2 bases, with 17 bases remaining between them. The clonotype comes from a man in his forties in good health and CMV-seropositive. The chain recombines TRBV6-5 with TRBJ1-1; TRBD1 is a possible D gene (6 bases). The sequenced sample was PBMCs. In DNA, the CDR3 is TGTGCCAGCATCCAAGGGGGGGGGCGCAACACTGAAGCTTTCTTT. This codes for CASIQGGGRNTEAFF.